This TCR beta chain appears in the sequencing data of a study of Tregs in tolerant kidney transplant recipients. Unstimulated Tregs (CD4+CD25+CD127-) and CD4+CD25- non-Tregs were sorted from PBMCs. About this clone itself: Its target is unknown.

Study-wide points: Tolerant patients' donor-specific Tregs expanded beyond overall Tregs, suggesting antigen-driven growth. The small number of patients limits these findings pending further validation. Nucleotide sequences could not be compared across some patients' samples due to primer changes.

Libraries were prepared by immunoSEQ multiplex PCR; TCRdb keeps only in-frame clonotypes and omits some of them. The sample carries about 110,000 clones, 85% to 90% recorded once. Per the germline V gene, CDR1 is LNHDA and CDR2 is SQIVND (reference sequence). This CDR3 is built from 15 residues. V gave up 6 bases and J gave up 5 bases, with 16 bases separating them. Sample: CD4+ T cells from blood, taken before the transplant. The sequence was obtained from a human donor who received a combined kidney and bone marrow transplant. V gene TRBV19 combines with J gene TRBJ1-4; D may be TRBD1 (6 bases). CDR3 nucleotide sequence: TGTGCCAGTAGCCAGGGTGGACAGCCAAATGAAAAACTGTTTTTT. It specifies CASSQGGQPNEKLFF. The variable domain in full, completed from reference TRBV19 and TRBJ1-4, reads DGGITQSPKYLFRKEGQNVTLSCEQNLNHDAMYWYRQDPGQGLRLIYYSQIVNDFQKGDIAEGYSVSREKKESFPLTVTSAQKNPTAFYLCASSQGGQPNEKLFFGSGTQLSVL.